These T cell receptor beta chains were read from a single sample in a study of blood T cell repertoires in COVID-19. The repertoire was sequenced with immunoSEQ multiplex PCR; TCRdb's copy has only in-frame clones and lacks some. The sample includes about 180,000 clones, 65% to 90% of them seen just once. The sample was PBMCs or T cells enriched from blood (not recorded which). These receptors all come from a man aged 45-60 years who had recovered from COVID-19. CDR3s include the opening cysteine and the closing phenylalanine or tryptophan. The D gene is left open where the match is weak. The listing skips clone size in some rows; elsewhere it reads once, few, many or a size class.

D gene: TRBD1
J gene: TRBJ2-1
clone size: -
V gene: TRBV28
CDR3 protein: CASHGQGDNEQFF
CDR3 DNA: TGTGCCAGCCACGGACAGGGAGACAATGAGCAGTTCTTC

D gene: -
J gene: TRBJ1-1
clone size: -
V gene: TRBV28
CDR3 protein: CASSPGSEWTEAFF
CDR3 DNA: TGTGCCAGCAGCCCCGGGTCCGAATGGACTGAAGCTTTCTTT

D gene: -
J gene: TRBJ2-1
clone size: -
V gene: TRBV28
CDR3 protein: CASSPLGRGPDNEQFF
CDR3 DNA: TGTGCCAGCAGTCCCCTGGGGCGGGGGCCAGACAATGAGCAGTTCTTC

D gene: TRBD2
J gene: TRBJ2-1
clone size: -
V gene: TRBV5-1
CDR3 protein: CASSLGTSGASSYNEQFF
CDR3 DNA: TGCGCCAGCAGCTTGGGGACTAGCGGGGCGTCCTCCTACAATGAGCAGTTCTTC

D gene: -
J gene: TRBJ1-4
clone size: -
V gene: TRBV5-1
CDR3 protein: CASSSRAGSNEKLFF
CDR3 DNA: TGCGCCAGCAGCTCCCGTGCGGGATCTAATGAAAAACTGTTTTTT

D gene: TRBD1
J gene: TRBJ1-6
clone size: -
V gene: TRBV27
CDR3 protein: CASRTSTGRVYNSPLHF
CDR3 DNA: TGTGCCAGCAGGACCTCGACAGGGCGCGTTTATAATTCACCCCTCCACTTT

D gene: -
J gene: TRBJ1-4
clone size: -
V gene: TRBV9
CDR3 protein: CASSPYLGGGRTNEKLFF
CDR3 DNA: TGTGCCAGCAGCCCTTACCTAGGGGGGGGCCGAACTAATGAAAAACTGTTTTTT

D gene: -
J gene: TRBJ1-5
clone size: few
V gene: TRBV6-5
CDR3 protein: CASSYQRAGAGQPQHF
CDR3 DNA: TGTGCCAGCAGTTACCAGCGCGCGGGGGCTGGTCAGCCCCAGCATTTT

D gene: TRBD1
J gene: TRBJ1-6
clone size: -
V gene: TRBV18
CDR3 protein: CASSPGQENSPLHF
CDR3 DNA: TGTGCCAGCTCACCGGGACAGGAGAATTCACCCCTCCACTTT

D gene: -
J gene: TRBJ1-2
clone size: -
V gene: TRBV14
CDR3 protein: CASSQDTGTNYGYTF
CDR3 DNA: TGTGCCAGCAGCCAAGATACAGGAACGAACTATGGCTACACCTTC

D gene: TRBD1
J gene: TRBJ1-2
clone size: -
V gene: TRBV6-2/TRBV6-3
CDR3 protein: CASSLGIRGPYGYTF
CDR3 DNA: TGTGCCAGCAGCCTCGGAATCAGGGGGCCTTATGGCTACACCTTC

D gene: -
J gene: TRBJ1-6
clone size: -
V gene: TRBV3-1/TRBV3-2
CDR3 protein: CASSQPAGSPLHF
CDR3 DNA: TGTGCCAGCAGCCAACCTGCAGGTTCACCCCTCCACTTT

D gene: -
J gene: TRBJ2-6
clone size: -
V gene: TRBV21-1
CDR3 protein: CASSKRSGANVLTF
CDR3 DNA: TGTGCCAGCAGCAAACGGAGTGGGGCCAACGTCCTGACTTTC

D gene: -
J gene: TRBJ2-4
clone size: -
V gene: TRBV5-6
CDR3 protein: CASSQAAENIQYF
CDR3 DNA: TGTGCCAGCAGCCAGGCCGCCGAGAACATTCAGTACTTC

D gene: -
J gene: TRBJ1-5
clone size: -
V gene: TRBV19
CDR3 protein: CASSVDINQPQHF
CDR3 DNA: TGTGCCAGTAGTGTGGACATCAATCAGCCCCAGCATTTT